The 30 T cell receptor beta chains below all came from one sample that was sequenced in a study of Ad26.COV2.S vaccination and SARS-CoV-2 variants. This sample's treatment: some 20 received Ad26.COV2.S at low or high dose, single or two shots; 5 received placebo; per-sample allocation not given. Material that was analyzed had been drawn on day 63 after the first vaccine or placebo injection. TCRdb's table, derived via immunoSEQ multiplex PCR, lists solely in-frame clones and lacks some. The data contain 300,000 to 400,000 clones, approximately 87% of them seen just once; the ten biggest clones take up 5% to 6.5%. The starting material was peripheral blood, obtained in a trial of Ad26.COV2.S vaccine versus placebo. The receptors stem from a person between 18 and 60 years old who received the Ad26.COV2.S COVID-19 vaccine or a placebo.

This chain links TRBV25-1 with TRBJ2-2; D possibly corresponds to TRBD1 (5 bases). In germline, CDR1 is MGHDK, CDR2 SYGVNS. Trimming pared 3 bases from V and 2 bases from J, leaving 10 bases between. The CDR3 is 15 residues long. The chain's CDR3 is CASSENRRNTGELFF. As DNA, the CDR3 is TGTGCCAGCAGTGAGAACAGGCGCAACACCGGGGAGCTGTTTTTT.

This clone appeared once. The rearrangement joins TRBV15 to TRBJ1-2, with D hard to call. V was shortened by 0 bases and J by 4 bases, with 9 bases between the two germline ends. The CDR3 extends over 14 amino acids. Germline V gene sequence: CDR1 LNHNV, CDR2 YYDKDF (reference sequence). As DNA, the CDR3 is TGTGCCACCAGCAGAGACGCTACTTCCTATGGCTACACCTTC. As protein: CATSRDATSYGYTF.

The genes are TRBV19 and TRBJ2-1; 9 bases map to TRBD2. Per the germline V gene, CDR1 is LNHDA and CDR2 is SQIVND (reference sequence). The V and J ends lost 5 bases and 0 bases, in that order; junction bases with no gene match: 5. This CDR3 spans 16 amino acids. The CDR3 reads CASSVAGAFSYNEQFF. DNA for the CDR3: TGTGCCAGTAGTGTAGCGGGGGCCTTCTCCTACAATGAGCAGTTCTTC.

This clone was picked up a small number of times. The chain combines TRBV10-3 with TRBJ2-3; no definite D call. Deletions cut 0 bases from V and 3 bases from J, with 1 base between. The CDR3 is made up of 12 amino acids. Germline-derived CDR1 and CDR2 are ENHRY and SYGVKD. CDR3 sequence reads: CAISESTDTQYF. DNA of the CDR3: TGTGCCATCAGTGAGTCGACAGATACGCAGTATTTT.

The chain combines TRBV9 with TRBJ1-4; 7 bases fit TRBD1. This CDR3 comprises 14 residues. The J segment lost 8 bases and the V segment lost 4 bases, leaving 8 bases of the junction unmatched. The germline CDR1 and CDR2 sequences are SGDLS and YYNGEE. The CDR3 sequence is CASSSPGGSEKLFF. The CDR3 DNA sequence: TGTGCCAGCAGCTCTCCAGGGGGGTCGGAAAAACTGTTTTTT.

The chain recombines TRBV19 with TRBJ2-1; D unresolved. Between the trimmed V and J ends, which lost 3 bases and 9 bases, there was a span of 21 bases. Germline assignment: CDR1 LNHDA and CDR2 SQIVND (reference sequence). The CDR3 runs 16 residues. CDR3 in amino acids: CASSIGYGGVRGEQFF. CDR3 DNA sequence: TGTGCCAGTAGTATCGGGTATGGTGGCGTCCGAGGTGAGCAGTTCTTC. The full variable domain, with the rest looked up from reference TRBV19 and TRBJ2-1, is DGGITQSPKYLFRKEGQNVTLSCEQNLNHDAMYWYRQDPGQGLRLIYYSQIVNDFQKGDIAEGYSVSREKKESFPLTVTSAQKNPTAFYLCASSIGYGGVRGEQFFGPGTRLTVL.

The chain carries TRBV29-1 and TRBJ1-2; no firm D call. Germline V lookup: CDR1 SQVTM, CDR2 ANQGSEA. This CDR3 is 11 amino acids long. The V end was cut by 8 bases, the J end by 5 bases, with 12 bases between. Here the CDR3 reads CSPRTLYGYTF. The CDR3 DNA reads TGCAGCCCCCGCACCTTATATGGCTACACCTTC.

The rearrangement links TRBV6-5 to TRBJ1-4, with D unclear. This CDR3 region has 14 residues. Looked up from germline, CDR1 is MNHEY and CDR2 is SVGAGI. The V end was cut by 7 bases, the J end by 5 bases, with 14 bases between. CDR3 DNA: TGTGCCAGCATTTCAGGCCTACCAAATGAAAAACTGTTTTTT. Translated: CASISGLPNEKLFF.

The chain links TRBV11-2 to TRBJ2-5; D not certain. Germline loops: CDR1 SGHAT, CDR2 FQNNGV. CDR3 length: 13 amino acids. Trimming removed 1 base from V and 0 bases from J, with 3 bases in between. For the CDR3, the DNA is TGTGCCAGCAGCTTAGGGTACCAAGAGACCCAGTACTTC. Residues: CASSLGYQETQYF.

The V and J genes are TRBV30 and TRBJ2-2; possibly TRBD1 for D (6 bases). With 2 bases removed from V and 1 base from J, the gap between germline ends came to 20 bases. CDR3 length: 18 residues. Germline CDR1 and CDR2: GTSNPN and SVGIG (reference sequence). CDR3 in amino acids: CAWSNSQGTKLNTGELFF. In DNA form, the CDR3 reads TGTGCCTGGAGTAACTCCCAGGGGACGAAATTGAACACCGGGGAGCTGTTTTTT.

The chain is built from TRBV2 and TRBJ2-2; D gene uncertain. This CDR3 region has 13 residues. Trimming removed 7 bases at V and 0 bases at J, with 6 bases between. Germline V gene lookup returns CDR1 SNHLY and CDR2 FYNNEI. CDR3 DNA: TGTGCCAGCACCGACTCGAACACCGGGGAGCTGTTTTTT. This sequence encodes CASTDSNTGELFF.

V and J are TRBV5-4 and TRBJ2-1; weak D call: TRBD1 (6 bases). Per germline, CDR1 SGHNT and CDR2 YYREEE (reference sequence). The CDR3 is 16 amino acids. V was clipped by 0 bases and J by 9 bases, with 19 bases between them. CDR3 bases: TGTGCCAGCAGCTTGGACGGCCAGCCCCGAGGGGGTGAGCAGTTCTTC. It encodes CASSLDGQPRGGEQFF. The full variable domain, completed using reference TRBV5-4 and TRBJ2-1, is ETGVTQSPTHLIKTRGQQVTLRCSSQSGHNTVSWYQQALGQGPQFIFQYYREEENGRGNFPPRFSGLQFPNYSSELNVNALELDDSALYLCASSLDGQPRGGEQFFGPGTRLTVL.

The J gene is TRBJ2-5, the V gene TRBV5-6; possible D gene TRBD1, 6 bases. This CDR3 is 16 amino acids long. V was trimmed by 0 bases and J by 4 bases, leaving 16 bases between them. CDR1 is SGHDT and CDR2 is YYEEEE in the germline V gene. CDR3 sequence reads: CASSLASRGIPETQYF. In DNA form, the CDR3 reads TGTGCCAGCAGCTTGGCCAGTAGGGGGATCCCAGAGACCCAGTACTTC.

A single count supports this clone. The chain employs TRBV4-2 and TRBJ1-1; D remains ambiguous. Germline values: CDR1 LGHNA, CDR2 YNFKEQ. Trimming removed 6 bases from V and 0 bases from J, with 14 bases in between. The CDR3 loop spans 15 amino acids. CDR3 in DNA: TGTGCCAGCAGTCCGAAGAGAAACATGAACACTGAAGCTTTCTTT. Protein sequence: CASSPKRNMNTEAFF.

As DNA, the CDR3 is TGTGCCAGCCTAGGCCCGGACAGGGGGCAATGGCAGGGGCAGTACTTC. Its protein is CASLGPDRGQWQGQYF. The V call is TRBV2, the J call TRBJ2-7; 11 bases are shared with TRBD1. The V gene end was trimmed by 8 bases and the J gene end by 9 bases; junction bases not matched to a gene: 18. The CDR3 spans 16 residues. In germline, CDR1 is SNHLY, CDR2 FYNNEI.

The J gene is TRBJ1-5, the V gene TRBV18; no reliable D call. This CDR3 region has 13 residues. Trimming stripped 2 bases from V and 6 bases from J, with 8 bases between. Looked up from germline, CDR1 is KGHSH and CDR2 is LQKENI. The CDR3 region is CASSPIEGQPQHF. DNA of the CDR3: TGTGCCAGCTCACCAATCGAAGGTCAGCCCCAGCATTTT.

The chain employs TRBV2 and TRBJ2-7; weak D call: TRBD2 (5 bases). The CDR3 runs 16 residues. Germline CDR1 reads SNHLY; CDR2 reads FYNNEI. V gave up 1 base and J gave up 0 bases, with 13 bases separating them. CDR3 nucleotides: TGTGCCAGCAGTGAAGAAGCGGTAAGGGCCTCCTACGAGCAGTACTTC. This sequence encodes CASSEEAVRASYEQYF.

This chain uses TRBV7-9 with TRBJ2-5, with 8 bases lining up with TRBD1. V lost 6 bases and J lost 5; bases outside the gene matches: 8. Germline CDR1 and CDR2: SEHNR and FQNEAQ (reference sequence). This CDR3 has 14 residues. CDR3 region: CASSFQDRVETQYF. The CDR3 DNA reads TGTGCCAGCAGTTTCCAGGACAGGGTGGAGACCCAGTACTTC.

This clone was observed once. CDR3 in DNA: TGTGCCATCAGTGAGTCGACGGGACCCTCTAGGGAGCAGTACTTC. Encoded protein: CAISESTGPSREQYF. The gene calls are TRBV10-3 and TRBJ2-7; D is tentatively TRBD1 or TRBD2 (5 bases each). CDR1 is ENHRY and CDR2 is SYGVKD in the germline V gene. Trimming took off 0 bases at V and 7 bases at J, with 16 bases between the two ends. The CDR3 spans 15 residues.

This clone was seen once. J is TRBJ2-3 and V is TRBV28; the D gene is possibly TRBD1 (6 bases). The germline gives CDR1 MDHEN, CDR2 SYDVKM. V lost 3 bases, J lost 0 bases, and 19 bases lay in between. The CDR3 is 18 residues long. Here the CDR3 DNA reads TGTGCCAGCAGTTTCAACAGGGTAGCTGACACTAGCACAGATACGCAGTATTTT. This gives the protein CASSFNRVADTSTDTQYF.

V usage is TRBV27 and J usage is TRBJ2-3; D possibly corresponds to TRBD2 (5 bases). The CDR3 has 14 amino acids. CDR1 is MNHEY, CDR2 SMNVEV, per germline (reference sequence). Between the trimmed V and J ends, which lost 3 bases and 5 bases, there was a span of 12 bases. CDR3 region: CASSFGPGRDTQYF. CDR3 in DNA: TGTGCCAGCAGTTTTGGGCCGGGGAGAGATACGCAGTATTTT.

Of note for this clone: Other nucleotide sequences from this sample produce the same CDR3. The genes are TRBV7-9 and TRBJ2-3; 12 positions agree with TRBD2. The CDR3 consists of 16 residues. Germline V lookup: CDR1 SEHNR, CDR2 FQNEAQ (reference sequence). V shed 1 base, J shed 3 bases, and the junction held 2 bases outside the gene matches. The CDR3 bases are TGTGCCAGCAGCTTAGGACTAGCGGGAGTAACAGATACGCAGTATTTT. It specifies CASSLGLAGVTDTQYF.

The rearrangement uses TRBV7-9 and TRBJ1-1; D uncertain. V lost 2 bases, J lost 0 bases, and 22 bases lay in between. Germline V gene sequence: CDR1 SEHNR, CDR2 FQNEAQ (reference sequence). This CDR3 comprises 19 residues. CDR3 sequence (DNA): TGTGCCAGCAGCTTAATTTTCCGGGGAGTCTTATACATGAACACTGAAGCTTTCTTT. Its protein is CASSLIFRGVLYMNTEAFF.

In its sample, this clone was seen once. The chain joins TRBV7-2 to TRBJ2-2; 7 nucleotides line up with TRBD1. J was trimmed by 4 bases and V by 5 bases; bases with no gene match: 10. Germline V gene lookup returns CDR1 SGHTA and CDR2 FQGNSA. CDR3 size: 16 residues. This CDR3 reads CASSEFGTVGTGELFF. CDR3 DNA sequence: TGTGCCAGCAGCGAGTTTGGGACAGTGGGCACCGGGGAGCTGTTTTTT.

The chain links TRBV30 to TRBJ1-4; weak D call: TRBD1 (5 bases). This CDR3 is built from 14 residues. Trimming removed 5 bases at V and 7 bases at J, with 17 bases between. CDR1 and CDR2 (germline): GTSNPN, SVGIG (reference sequence). In DNA, the CDR3 is TGTGCCTGGGACCGGGACGCGGGAGGTGAAAAACTGTTTTTT. It codes for CAWDRDAGGEKLFF.

The J gene is TRBJ2-2, the V gene TRBV5-1; D not resolved. The length of the CDR3 is 15 residues. V lost 2 bases and J 2 bases, leaving 10 bases between the germline ends. Germline-derived CDR1 and CDR2 are SGHRS and YFSETQ. CDR3 protein: CASSFGTLNTGELFF. The CDR3 DNA reads as TGCGCCAGCAGCTTCGGCACTCTAAACACCGGGGAGCTGTTTTTT.

About this clone: This CDR3 is also generated by other DNA sequences in the sample. The genes are TRBV6-5 and TRBJ1-2, with D perhaps matching TRBD1 (5 bases). The CDR3 runs to 13 residues. V lost 2 bases, J lost 2 bases, and 6 bases lay in between. Germline CDR1 is MNHEY and CDR2 is SVGAGI. CDR3 DNA: TGTGCCAGCAGTTACGACAGAAACTATGGCTACACCTTC. Protein: CASSYDRNYGYTF.

Only a few counts were recorded for this clone. The V gene is TRBV25-1, the J gene TRBJ2-7; 7 bases match TRBD1. The CDR3 is 13 amino acids. The germline CDR1 and CDR2 sequences are MGHDK and SYGVNS. The ends lost 7 bases at V and 4 bases at J; junction bases unmatched: 7. DNA for the CDR3: TGTGCCAGCACTCGAGGGGGCTTGTACGAGCAGTACGTC. This sequence encodes CASTRGGLYEQYV.

This clone was found once. The rearrangement uses TRBV9 and TRBJ2-2; 8 nucleotides align to TRBD1. Germline V gene sequence: CDR1 SGDLS, CDR2 YYNGEE. V shed 3 bases and J 0 bases; nucleotides not matched to a gene: 4. The CDR3 contains 16 residues. The chain's CDR3 is CASSAQDRANTGELFF. DNA for the CDR3: TGTGCCAGCAGCGCCCAGGACAGGGCGAACACCGGGGAGCTGTTTTTT.

The V gene is TRBV29-1, the J gene TRBJ2-1; the D is unclear. This CDR3 spans 13 amino acids. CDR1 is SQVTM and CDR2 is ANQGSEA in the germline V gene. CDR3 amino acids: CSATPSVKNEQFF. CDR3 coding DNA: TGCAGTGCAACTCCCTCTGTTAAGAATGAGCAGTTCTTC.